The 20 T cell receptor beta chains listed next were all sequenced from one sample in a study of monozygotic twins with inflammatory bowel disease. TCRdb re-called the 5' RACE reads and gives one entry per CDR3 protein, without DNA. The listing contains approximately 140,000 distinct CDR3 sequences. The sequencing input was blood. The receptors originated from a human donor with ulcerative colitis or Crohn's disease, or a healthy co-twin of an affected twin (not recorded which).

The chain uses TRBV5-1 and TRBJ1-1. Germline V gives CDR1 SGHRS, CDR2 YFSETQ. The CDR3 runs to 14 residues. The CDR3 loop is CASSLGPTNTEAFF.

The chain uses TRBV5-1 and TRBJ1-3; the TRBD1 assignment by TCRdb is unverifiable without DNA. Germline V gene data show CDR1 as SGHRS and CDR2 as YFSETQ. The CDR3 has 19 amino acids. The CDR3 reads CASSWGQGEELRSGNTIYF.

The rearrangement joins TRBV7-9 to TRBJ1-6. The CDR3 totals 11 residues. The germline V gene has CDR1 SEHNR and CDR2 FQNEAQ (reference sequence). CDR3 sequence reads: CASSPNSPLHF.

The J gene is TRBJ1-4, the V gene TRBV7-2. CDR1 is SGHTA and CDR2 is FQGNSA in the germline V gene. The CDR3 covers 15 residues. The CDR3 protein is CASSAQAPTNEKLFF. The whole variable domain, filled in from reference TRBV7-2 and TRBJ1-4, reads GAGVSQSPSNKVTEKGKDVELRCDPISGHTALYWYRQSLGQGLEFLIYFQGNSAPDKSGLPSDRFSAERTGGSVSTLTIQRTQQEDSAVYLCASSAQAPTNEKLFFGSGTQLSVL.

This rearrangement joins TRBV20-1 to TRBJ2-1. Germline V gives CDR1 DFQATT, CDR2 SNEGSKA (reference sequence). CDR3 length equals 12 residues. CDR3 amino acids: CSARGPYNEQFF.

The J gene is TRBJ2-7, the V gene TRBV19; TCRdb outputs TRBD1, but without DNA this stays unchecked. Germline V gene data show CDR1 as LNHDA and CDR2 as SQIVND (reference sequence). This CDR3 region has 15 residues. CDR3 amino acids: CASSGRQAYSYEQYF.

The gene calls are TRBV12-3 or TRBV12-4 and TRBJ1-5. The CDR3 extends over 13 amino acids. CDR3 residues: CASRSLADQPQHF.

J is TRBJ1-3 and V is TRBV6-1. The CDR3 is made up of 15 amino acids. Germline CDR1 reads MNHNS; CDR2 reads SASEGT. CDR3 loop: CASSLAGVGGNTIYF.

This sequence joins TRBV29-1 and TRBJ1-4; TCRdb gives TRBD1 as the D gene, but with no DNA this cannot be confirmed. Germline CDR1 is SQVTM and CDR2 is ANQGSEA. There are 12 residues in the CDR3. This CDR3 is CSVGNRFEKLFF.

CDR3 amino acids: CASSLWQGTDTQYF. V and J are TRBV5-4 and TRBJ2-3; checking the TCRdb D call of TRBD1 is not possible without DNA. The CDR3 runs 14 residues. Germline CDR1 and CDR2: SGHNT and YYREEE (reference sequence).

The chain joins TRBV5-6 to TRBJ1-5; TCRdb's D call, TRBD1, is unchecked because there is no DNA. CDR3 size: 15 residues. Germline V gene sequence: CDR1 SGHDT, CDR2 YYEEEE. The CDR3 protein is CASSFGDRVTSSQHF.

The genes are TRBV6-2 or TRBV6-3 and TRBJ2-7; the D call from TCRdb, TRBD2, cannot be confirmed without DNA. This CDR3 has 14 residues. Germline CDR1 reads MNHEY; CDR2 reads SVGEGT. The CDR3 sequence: CASSHTSGGYEQYF.

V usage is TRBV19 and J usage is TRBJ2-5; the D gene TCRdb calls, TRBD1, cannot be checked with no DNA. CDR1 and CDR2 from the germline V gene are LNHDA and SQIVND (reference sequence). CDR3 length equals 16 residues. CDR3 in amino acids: CASRKTGGVGQETQYF.

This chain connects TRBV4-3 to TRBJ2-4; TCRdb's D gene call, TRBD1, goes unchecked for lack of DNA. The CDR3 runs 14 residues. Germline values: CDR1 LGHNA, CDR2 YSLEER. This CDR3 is CASSQRPGGNIQYF.

CDR3 protein: CASSSQGYEQFF. The chain carries TRBV7-6 and TRBJ2-1; checking the TCRdb D call of TRBD1 is not possible without DNA. The germline V gene has CDR1 SGHVS and CDR2 FNYEAQ. The CDR3 length is 12 residues.

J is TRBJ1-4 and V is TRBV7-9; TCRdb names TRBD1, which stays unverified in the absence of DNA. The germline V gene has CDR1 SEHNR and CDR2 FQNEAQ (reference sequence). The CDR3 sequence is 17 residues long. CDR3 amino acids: CASSYGDRGHVNEKLFF.

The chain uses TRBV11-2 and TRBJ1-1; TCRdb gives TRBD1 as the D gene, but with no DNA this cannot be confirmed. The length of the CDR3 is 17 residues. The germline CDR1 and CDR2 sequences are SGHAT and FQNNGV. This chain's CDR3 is CASNPGGRDPGWTEAFF.

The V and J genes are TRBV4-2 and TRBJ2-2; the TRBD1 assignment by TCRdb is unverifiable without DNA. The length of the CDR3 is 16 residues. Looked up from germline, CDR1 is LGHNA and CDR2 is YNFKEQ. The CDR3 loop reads CASSQFAGVSTGELFF.

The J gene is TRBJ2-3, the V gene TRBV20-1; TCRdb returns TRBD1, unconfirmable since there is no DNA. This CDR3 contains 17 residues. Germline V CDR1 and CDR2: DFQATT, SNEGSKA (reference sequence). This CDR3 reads CSAKSPLGAKLTDTQYF.

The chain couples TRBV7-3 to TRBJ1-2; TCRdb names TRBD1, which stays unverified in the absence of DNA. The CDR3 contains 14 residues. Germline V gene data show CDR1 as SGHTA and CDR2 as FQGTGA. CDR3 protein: CASSLTGGPYGYTF.